A single sample is the source of the 18 T cell receptor beta chains below, sequenced in a study of shared clonotypes between healthy human individuals. Produced via immunoSEQ multiplex PCR; TCRdb's table is partial and in-frame only. The sample records 2 million to 2.5 million clones, approximately 93% being singletons. Sequenced input: naive CD4+ T cells from PBMCs. Described subset: CD45RA+ positively selected. The receptors were gathered from a man aged 18 to 30 in good health. Some clones in this sample may be carry-over from other donors' samples.

This clone has just one count. The rearrangement uses TRBV6-1 and TRBJ1-1, with 7 positions matching TRBD1. Germline V gene sequence: CDR1 MNHNS, CDR2 SASEGT. The CDR3 sequence is 14 residues long. J was trimmed by 5 bases and V by 6 bases; bases with no gene match: 9. The CDR3 loop reads CASSGLQGRTEAFF. DNA for the CDR3: TGTGCCAGCAGCGGATTACAGGGGAGGACTGAAGCTTTCTTT.

J is TRBJ2-3 and V is TRBV7-8; D might be TRBD2 (6 bases). The CDR3 is made up of 13 amino acids. Per germline, CDR1 SGHVS and CDR2 FQNEAQ. Trimming shortened V by 0 bases and J by 9 bases, and 10 bases separated the two germline ends. The chain's CDR3 is CASSLAAAGTQYF. For the CDR3, the DNA is TGTGCCAGCAGCTTAGCGGCGGCGGGAACGCAGTATTTT.

This clone was counted a few times. The rearrangement uses TRBV19 and TRBJ1-5; D unclear. In germline, CDR1 is LNHDA, CDR2 SQIVND (reference sequence). The CDR3 sequence is 14 residues long. Trimming removed 5 bases from V and 5 bases from J, with 13 bases in between. In DNA, the CDR3 is TGTGCCAGTAGTCTTAATCTCGCATATCAGCCCCAGCATTTT. Its protein is CASSLNLAYQPQHF.

The chain couples TRBV10-3 to TRBJ2-4; 9 bases map to TRBD2. CDR1 ENHRY and CDR2 SYGVKD come from the germline V gene. V shed 2 bases and J 6 bases; nucleotides not matched to a gene: 5. The CDR3 consists of 15 residues. The CDR3 protein is CAISEGGRVANIQYF. Written as DNA, the CDR3 is TGTGCCATCAGTGAGGGCGGGAGGGTGGCAAACATTCAGTACTTC.

The chain carries TRBV7-3 and TRBJ2-5; TRBD2 agrees at 7 bases. Germline assignment: CDR1 SGHTA and CDR2 FQGTGA. J lost 3 bases, V lost 1 base, and 5 bases had no gene match. The CDR3 loop spans 15 amino acids. Here the CDR3 DNA reads TGTGCCAGCAGCTTAAATTCGGGGGGTGAAGAGACCCAGTACTTC. Protein sequence: CASSLNSGGEETQYF.

The CDR3 is CASSQVQGSGTQYF. The DNA of the CDR3 is TGTGCCAGCAGCCAAGTCCAGGGGAGCGGTACGCAGTATTTT. The chain has TRBV14 and TRBJ2-3, with D perhaps matching TRBD1 (6 bases). The CDR3 covers 14 residues. The V and J ends lost 1 base and 8 bases respectively, with 13 bases between them. Germline CDR1 is SGHDN and CDR2 is FVKESK.

This chain links TRBV7-3 with TRBJ2-1, with 11 nucleotides matching TRBD2. The CDR3 is made up of 15 amino acids. Germline CDR1 SGHTA, CDR2 FQGTGA. V was clipped by 5 bases and J by 8 bases; unmatched bases: 8. The DNA of the CDR3 is TGTGCCAGCAGCCCAGTAGCGGGAGGGGCTCATGAGCAGTTCTTC. Its translation: CASSPVAGGAHEQFF.

This chain uses TRBV9 with TRBJ2-3; D call uncertain. V was shortened by 0 bases and J by 8 bases, with 13 bases between the two germline ends. Germline-derived CDR1 and CDR2 are SGDLS and YYNGEE. The CDR3 runs 14 residues. The CDR3 DNA is TGTGCCAGCAGCGTAGGAGGACCCCAGCGTACGCAGTATTTT. This translates into CASSVGGPQRTQYF.

This chain links TRBV18 with TRBJ1-1; D may be TRBD1 (5 bases). Germline V gives CDR1 KGHSH, CDR2 LQKENI. The CDR3 loop spans 14 amino acids. V lost 3 bases and J 1 base, leaving 9 bases between the germline ends. The CDR3 DNA is TGTGCCAGCTCACCTTGGGGGAAGAACACTGAAGCTTTCTTT. This encodes CASSPWGKNTEAFF.

The chain has TRBV2 and TRBJ2-1, with 14 nucleotides matching TRBD2. The CDR3 length is 15 residues. The J segment lost 7 bases and the V segment lost 5 bases, leaving 4 bases of the junction unmatched. CDR1 and CDR2 (germline): SNHLY, FYNNEI. The CDR3 coding sequence is TGTGCCAGCAGTACGGGACTAGCGGGAGTAAATGAGCAGTTCTTC. Its protein product is CASSTGLAGVNEQFF.

This sequence joins TRBV10-3 and TRBJ2-2, with 7 bases fitting TRBD2. The CDR3 runs 18 residues. Germline V gene data show CDR1 as ENHRY and CDR2 as SYGVKD. The V and J ends lost 2 bases and 0 bases, in that order; junction bases with no gene match: 9. CDR3 residues: CAISEGLAEHPNTGELFF. The CDR3 DNA sequence: TGTGCCATCAGTGAGGGTCTAGCGGAACACCCGAACACCGGGGAGCTGTTTTTT.

The chain joins TRBV7-9 to TRBJ2-1; 15 nucleotides match TRBD2. CDR1 and CDR2 (germline): SEHNR, FQNEAQ (reference sequence). With 1 base clipped from V and 9 bases from J, the junction kept 10 bases outside the gene matches. This CDR3 region has 18 residues. The CDR3 region is CASSLGRGLAGGRFEQFF. The CDR3 DNA reads as TGTGCCAGCAGCTTAGGGCGGGGACTAGCGGGAGGCCGGTTTGAGCAGTTCTTC.

The chain has TRBV9 and TRBJ1-2, with unresolved D. Trimming pared 0 bases from V and 4 bases from J, leaving 13 bases between. Germline values: CDR1 SGDLS, CDR2 YYNGEE. The CDR3 extends over 15 amino acids. CDR3 sequence reads: CASSVGGLSVYGYTF. DNA for the CDR3: TGTGCCAGCAGCGTAGGTGGGCTTTCTGTCTATGGCTACACCTTC. Variable domain in full (rest from reference TRBV9 and TRBJ1-2): DSGVTQTPKHLITATGQRVTLRCSPRSGDLSVYWYQQSLDQGLQFLIQYYNGEERAKGNILERFSAQQFPDLHSELNLSSLELGDSALYFCASSVGGLSVYGYTFGSGTRLTVV.

The V and J genes are TRBV10-3 and TRBJ2-7; TRBD2 matches 9 bases. This CDR3 contains 14 residues. V lost 10 bases and J lost 0; bases outside the gene matches: 7. Germline V gene data show CDR1 as ENHRY and CDR2 as SYGVKD. The chain's CDR3 is CATSRLAASYEQYF. As DNA, the CDR3 is TGTGCCACTTCCCGACTAGCGGCCTCCTACGAGCAGTACTTC.

The gene calls are TRBV5-6 and TRBJ2-2, with D uncertain. The V and J ends lost 0 bases and 9 bases respectively, with 6 bases between them. CDR3 length: 12 residues. Germline CDR1 and CDR2: SGHDT and YYEEEE. The CDR3 bases are TGTGCCAGCAGCTTGGTTCCGTGGGAGCTGTTTTTT. This codes for CASSLVPWELFF.

This chain connects TRBV5-4 to TRBJ2-2; D ambiguous. Germline V gene data show CDR1 as SGHNT and CDR2 as YYREEE (reference sequence). The CDR3 spans 13 residues. The germline V and J ends were trimmed by 5 bases and 6 bases, with 11 bases remaining between them. CDR3 residues: CASRPQEPGELFF. CDR3 sequence (DNA): TGTGCCAGCAGGCCTCAGGAACCCGGGGAGCTGTTTTTT.

This chain uses TRBV11-2 with TRBJ2-3; 10 nucleotides agree with TRBD2. V lost 5 bases, J lost 2 bases, and 7 bases stayed unmatched. CDR3 length: 16 residues. Looked up from germline, CDR1 is SGHAT and CDR2 is FQNNGV. This CDR3 is CASSLRTSGNTDTQYF. The DNA for the CDR3 is TGTGCCAGCAGCCTAAGGACTAGCGGCAACACAGATACGCAGTATTTT.

This chain links TRBV18 with TRBJ2-7; maybe TRBD2 (6 bases). This CDR3 comprises 15 residues. V lost 3 bases, J lost 3 bases, and 15 bases lay in between. The germline V gene encodes CDR1 KGHSH and CDR2 LQKENI. The CDR3 DNA sequence: TGTGCCAGCTCACCCCGGGGTAGCGGAAGCTACGAGCAGTACTTC. Protein: CASSPRGSGSYEQYF. Using reference TRBV18 and TRBJ2-7 for the parts outside the CDR3, the full variable domain is NAGVMQNPRHLVRRRGQEARLRCSPMKGHSHVYWYRQLPEEGLKFMVYLQKENIIDESGMPKERFSAEFPKEGPSILRIQQVVRGDSAAYFCASSPRGSGSYEQYFGPGTRLTVT.